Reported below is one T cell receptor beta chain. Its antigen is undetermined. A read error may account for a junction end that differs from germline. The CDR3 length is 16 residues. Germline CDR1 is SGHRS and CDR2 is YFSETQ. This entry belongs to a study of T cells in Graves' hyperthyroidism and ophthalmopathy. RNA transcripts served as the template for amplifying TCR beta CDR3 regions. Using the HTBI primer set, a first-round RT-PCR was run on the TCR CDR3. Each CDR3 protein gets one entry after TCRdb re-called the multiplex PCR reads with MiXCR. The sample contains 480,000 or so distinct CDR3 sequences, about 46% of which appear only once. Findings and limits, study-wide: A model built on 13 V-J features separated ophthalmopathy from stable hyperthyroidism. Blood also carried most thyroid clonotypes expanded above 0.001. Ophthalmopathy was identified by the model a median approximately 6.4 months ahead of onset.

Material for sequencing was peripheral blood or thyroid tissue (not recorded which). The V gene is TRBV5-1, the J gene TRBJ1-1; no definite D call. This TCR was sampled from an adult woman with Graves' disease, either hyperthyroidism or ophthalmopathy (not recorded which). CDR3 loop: CASSLGAGHMNTEAFF. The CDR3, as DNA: TGTGCCAGCAGCTTGGGCGCCGGGCACATGAACACTGAAGCTTTCTTT. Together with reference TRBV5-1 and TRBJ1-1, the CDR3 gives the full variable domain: KAGVTQTPRYLIKTRGQQVTLSCSPISGHRSVSWYQQTPGQGLQFLFEYFSETQRNKGNFPGRFSGRQFSNSRSEMNVSTLELGDSALYLCASSLGAGHMNTEAFFGQGTRLTVV.